A single sample is the source of the 25 T cell receptor beta chains below, sequenced in a study of blood T cell repertoires in COVID-19. Sequenced by immunoSEQ multiplex PCR; TCRdb stores in-frame clones only, minus some. The sample has 400,000 to 500,000 clones, 70% to 90% seen once. The specimen was peripheral blood. The receptors come from a woman younger than 45 with active or convalescent COVID-19.

DNA of the CDR3: TGTGCCAGCAGCTATACGGACAGCGACGGGACCCAGTACTTC. It translates to CASSYTDSDGTQYF. This sequence joins TRBV11-1 and TRBJ2-5; D might be TRBD1 (6 bases). With 4 bases removed from V and 7 bases from J, the gap between germline ends came to 16 bases. The CDR3 spans 14 residues. The germline V gene has CDR1 SGHAT and CDR2 FQDESV (reference sequence).

V gene TRBV18 combines with J gene TRBJ2-2; 7 bases are shared with TRBD1. Per germline, CDR1 KGHSH and CDR2 LQKENI. The J segment lost 0 bases and the V segment lost 3 bases, leaving 4 bases of the junction unmatched. The CDR3 sequence is 16 residues long. The DNA for the CDR3 is TGTGCCAGCTCACCGACCGGGACAGCGAACACCGGGGAGCTGTTTTTT. Amino acid sequence: CASSPTGTANTGELFF.

The J gene is TRBJ2-1, the V gene TRBV10-3; 8 nucleotides match TRBD2. Germline V gene data show CDR1 as ENHRY and CDR2 as SYGVKD. The trim removed 3 bases at V and 6 bases at J, leaving 10 bases unmatched. The CDR3 is 16 residues long. CDR3 DNA sequence: TGTGCCATCAGTGAACCATCGGGGGGGCCGGGCAATGAGCAGTTCTTC. Encoded protein: CAISEPSGGPGNEQFF.

This clone came up once. The gene calls are TRBV5-1 and TRBJ2-1; 8 bases are a match to TRBD1. The V and J ends lost 7 bases and 8 bases, in that order; junction bases with no gene match: 11. This CDR3 has 14 residues. Germline V lookup: CDR1 SGHRS, CDR2 YFSETQ. CDR3 in DNA: TGCGCCAGCCGCGACAGGGGCGCGGGGTATGAGCAGTTCTTC. This codes for CASRDRGAGYEQFF.

This chain connects TRBV11-2 to TRBJ1-2; a possible D gene is TRBD1 (5 bases). Germline lookup yields CDR1 SGHAT and CDR2 FQNNGV. The V end was cut by 8 bases, the J end by 4 bases, with 14 bases between. The CDR3 extends over 13 amino acids. The CDR3 DNA reads as TGTGCCAGCGAACCCCAGGGTGGCTATGGCTACACCTTC. It codes for CASEPQGGYGYTF.

The chain is built from TRBV13 and TRBJ2-2; 8 positions match TRBD2. CDR1 and CDR2 (germline): PRHDT, FYEKMQ (reference sequence). Germline trimming cut 0 bases from V and 1 base from J; bases unmatched to any gene: 10. This CDR3 comprises 19 residues. The CDR3 region has the DNA TGTGCCAGCAGCTTAGGGCCCTTCACTAGCGGAGTGAACACCGGGGAGCTGTTTTTT. It translates to CASSLGPFTSGVNTGELFF.

The rearrangement uses TRBV11-3 and TRBJ2-2; D is uncertain. The CDR3 covers 14 residues. Germline CDR1 reads SGHNT; CDR2 reads YENEEA. V was pared by 3 bases and J by 1 base, with 6 bases between. The CDR3 protein is CASSLAGNTGELFF. The CDR3 DNA is TGTGCCAGCAGCTTGGCAGGGAACACCGGGGAGCTGTTTTTT.

This chain links TRBV30 with TRBJ1-1; no clear D gene. CDR1 is GTSNPN and CDR2 is SVGIG in the germline V gene (reference sequence). V was clipped by 1 base and J by 0 bases, with 9 bases between them. There are 14 residues in the CDR3. The CDR3: CAWSAGFLNTEAFF. The CDR3 DNA is TGTGCCTGGAGTGCTGGCTTCCTGAACACTGAAGCTTTCTTT.

V gene TRBV11-2 combines with J gene TRBJ2-7; 8 bases are a match to TRBD2. Germline CDR1 and CDR2: SGHAT and FQNNGV. V shed 4 bases, J shed 4 bases, and the junction held 9 bases outside the gene matches. This CDR3 region has 15 residues. The CDR3 DNA reads TGTGCCAGCAGCTCAATAGCGGGACCCCCTTACGAGCAGTACTTC. Translating gives CASSSIAGPPYEQYF.

CDR3 region: CASSEVWTATNYGYTF. The CDR3 DNA follows: TGTGCCAGCAGTGAAGTCTGGACAGCCACTAACTATGGCTACACCTTC. The genes are TRBV6-1 and TRBJ1-2, with D possibly being TRBD1 (6 bases). Trimming removed 1 base at V and 0 bases at J, with 12 bases between. The CDR3 runs 16 residues. Germline V CDR1 and CDR2: MNHNS, SASEGT.

The table lists this clone with a count of one. J is TRBJ2-7 and V is TRBV4-1; TRBD2 matches at 7 bases. V was pared by 4 bases and J by 3 bases, with 6 bases of the junction left unmatched. Looked up from germline, CDR1 is MGHRA and CDR2 is YSYEKL. The CDR3 is 14 amino acids. The CDR3 sequence: CASSPPWGGYEQYF. The CDR3 DNA is TGCGCCAGCAGCCCACCTTGGGGGGGCTACGAGCAGTACTTC.

This chain connects TRBV18 to TRBJ1-3; TRBD1 might be the D (6 bases). The CDR3 is 17 residues long. V lost 2 bases to trimming and J lost 2 bases, with 16 bases between them. The germline CDR1 and CDR2 sequences are KGHSH and LQKENI. CDR3 in amino acids: CASSPILQGSAGNTIYF. CDR3 DNA: TGTGCCAGCTCACCAATTTTACAGGGATCAGCTGGAAACACCATATATTTT.

The chain uses TRBV19 and TRBJ2-7; 9 nucleotides line up with TRBD2. The CDR3 contains 16 residues. Germline V lookup: CDR1 LNHDA, CDR2 SQIVND (reference sequence). The trim removed 4 bases at V and 5 bases at J, leaving 12 bases unmatched. CDR3 DNA: TGTGCCAGTAGTACTGTGGGTAGCGGGAGTGGGAACGAGCAGTACTTC. Translated, it gives CASSTVGSGSGNEQYF.

CDR3 sequence (DNA): TGTGCCAGCAGCCAAGAAGGGGGGACTAGCGGTTACAATGAGCAGTTCTTC. Protein product: CASSQEGGTSGYNEQFF. The J gene is TRBJ2-1, the V gene TRBV3-1 (or the pseudogene TRBV3-2), with TRBD2 identical over 11 bases. CDR1 and CDR2 (germline): LGHDT, YNNKEL (reference sequence). V dropped 0 bases and J dropped 4; count of bases not matched to a gene: 5. This CDR3 spans 17 amino acids.

J is TRBJ1-1 and V is TRBV3-1 (or the pseudogene TRBV3-2), with a possible D match to TRBD1 (5 bases). V was cut by 2 bases and J by 5 bases, with 15 bases left in between. Germline-derived CDR1 and CDR2 are LGHDT and YNNKEL (reference sequence). The CDR3 consists of 15 residues. The CDR3 DNA is TGTGCCAGCAGCCAAAGCGCCGGGACTCCAACTGAAGCTTTCTTT. Encoded protein: CASSQSAGTPTEAFF.

The J gene is TRBJ1-2, the V gene TRBV7-2; 12 nucleotides agree with TRBD1. Germline V gene data show CDR1 as SGHTA and CDR2 as FQGNSA. V shed 4 bases, J shed 4 bases, and the junction held 10 bases outside the gene matches. This CDR3 has 17 residues. CDR3 nucleotide sequence: TGTGCCAGCAGCTCCCAAGTCGGGACAGGGGGCAGCTATGGCTACACCTTC. It translates to CASSSQVGTGGSYGYTF.

This chain links TRBV5-1 with TRBJ2-7; perhaps TRBD1 as D (6 bases). The CDR3 is 15 amino acids. Germline V lookup: CDR1 SGHRS, CDR2 YFSETQ. Trimming cost V 2 bases and J 3 bases, with 15 bases left between them. CDR3 coding DNA: TGCGCCAGCAGCTTCCAATTGACAGGCAACTACGAGCAGTACTTC. Translating gives CASSFQLTGNYEQYF.

The gene calls are TRBV5-4 and TRBJ2-5, with a possible D match to TRBD2 (7 bases). Germline lookup yields CDR1 SGHNT and CDR2 YYREEE (reference sequence). The CDR3 is made up of 14 amino acids. V was cut by 3 bases and J by 3 bases, with 12 bases left in between. CDR3 nucleotides: TGTGCCAGCAGCTCTGGGGGGGCAAAAGAGACCCAGTACTTC. It translates to CASSSGGAKETQYF.

J is TRBJ2-3 and V is TRBV7-6, with D tentatively TRBD2 (6 bases). The CDR3 sequence is 21 residues long. Germline V CDR1 and CDR2: SGHVS, FNYEAQ. Deletions cut 2 bases from V and 0 bases from J, with 27 bases between. CDR3 sequence reads: CASSLRDSTYLRSDSTDTQYF. The DNA of the CDR3 is TGTGCCAGCAGCTTAAGGGACTCGACTTATCTGCGTAGCGACAGCACAGATACGCAGTATTTT.

This clone has more than one count but fewer than ten. The chain recombines TRBV13 with TRBJ1-1; D not certain. The CDR3 consists of 12 residues. The V gene's germline CDR1 is PRHDT and CDR2 FYEKMQ (reference sequence). The V and J ends lost 5 bases and 7 bases respectively, with 11 bases between them. DNA for the CDR3: TGTGCCAGCAGCCAACAACACTATGAAGCTTTCTTT. Its protein product is CASSQQHYEAFF.

The rearrangement uses TRBV30 and TRBJ2-2; the match to TRBD1 covers 8 bases. Germline assignment: CDR1 GTSNPN and CDR2 SVGIG (reference sequence). Trimming removed 4 bases from V and 1 base from J; junction bases left unmatched: 2. The CDR3 sequence is 14 residues long. The CDR3 bases are TGTGCCTGGAATGGACAGGGGAACACCGGGGAGCTGTTTTTT. Translating gives CAWNGQGNTGELFF.

This chain links TRBV5-1 with TRBJ2-5; possible D gene TRBD1, 6 bases. The CDR3 contains 19 residues. Trimming took 5 bases from V and 2 from J, leaving 28 bases between them. The germline gives CDR1 SGHRS, CDR2 YFSETQ. The CDR3 bases are TGCGCCAGCAGAACGCAGGGGTCCCTGAGGCCTCAGAGACAAGAGACCCAGTACTTC. This encodes CASRTQGSLRPQRQETQYF.

The gene calls are TRBV6-1 and TRBJ1-3; 9 bases agree with TRBD1. Germline trimming cut 3 bases from V and 7 bases from J; bases unmatched to any gene: 10. CDR1 MNHNS and CDR2 SASEGT come from the germline V gene. This CDR3 has 16 amino acids. In DNA form, the CDR3 reads TGTGCCAGCAGTGAGGGGGACAGGGTAACGATTAACACCATATATTTT. Its translation: CASSEGDRVTINTIYF.

V and J are TRBV27 and TRBJ2-1, with TRBD2 matching 7 bases. The CDR3 runs to 19 residues. CDR1 is MNHEY and CDR2 is SMNVEV in the germline V gene (reference sequence). With V trimmed by 1 base and J by 7 bases, 19 bases remained unmatched. CDR3 sequence (DNA): TGTGCCAGCAGTTTATATCCCCCCGGCGGGAGCCTCCTCCGGAATGAGCAGTTCTTC. It encodes CASSLYPPGGSLLRNEQFF.

The CDR3 reads CASSLPWQAIRSTDTQYF. CDR3 sequence (DNA): TGTGCCAGCAGCTTACCGTGGCAGGCGATAAGAAGCACAGATACGCAGTATTTT. The V and J genes are TRBV5-5 and TRBJ2-3; D call uncertain. V lost 2 bases and J 0 bases, leaving 19 bases between the germline ends. The CDR3 is 18 residues long. CDR1 is SGHKS, CDR2 YYEKEE, per germline (reference sequence). Complete variable domain (other parts from reference TRBV5-5 and TRBJ2-3): DAGVTQSPTHLIKTRGQQVTLRCSPISGHKSVSWYQQVLGQGPQFIFQYYEKEERGRGNFPDRFSARQFPNYSSELNVNALLLGDSALYLCASSLPWQAIRSTDTQYFGPGTRLTVL.